These T cell receptor beta chains were read from a single sample in a study of blood T cell repertoires in COVID-19. Produced via immunoSEQ multiplex PCR; TCRdb's table is partial and in-frame only. The sample lists about 87,000 clones; roughly 84% were seen once. Material for sequencing was peripheral blood. The receptors originated from a woman of 80 years or more with acute or convalescent COVID-19. CDR3s leave out the opening cysteine and the closing phenylalanine or tryptophan. Each record gives: J gene, CDR3 length, V gene, CDR3 protein.

>TRBJ1-3|12|TRBV6-5
ASNRDYSGNTIY
>TRBJ2-3|11|TRBV19
ASSDRGTDTQY
>TRBJ2-7|12|TRBV7-2
ASRTGGSSYEQY
>TRBJ2-2|12|TRBV5-1
ASSLQGRVEELF
>TRBJ1-3|13|TRBV7-2
ASSLEGLSGNTIY
>TRBJ2-2|16|TRBV7-2
ASRRQGVGGGNTGELF
>TRBJ2-7|9|TRBV16
ASSQSREQY
>TRBJ2-1|14|TRBV6-6
ASSYVTGVGANEQF
>TRBJ2-3|14|TRBV5-6
ASSLLSGVSTDTQY
>TRBJ1-5|16|TRBV19
ASSIGQWRQGGNQPQH
>TRBJ2-3|13|TRBV2
ASTQRDYSTDTQY
>TRBJ1-1|15|TRBV19
ASQQTQHRFVNTEAF
>TRBJ2-5|12|TRBV5-1
ASRRTSEAETQY
>TRBJ2-7|13|TRBV6-5
ASSPRTSGTYEQY
>TRBJ1-6|13|TRBV9
ASSVEAGVNSPLH
>TRBJ2-2|13|TRBV7-3
ASSLRGGETGELF
>TRBJ2-2|13|TRBV24-1
ATSDPTRDTGELF
>TRBJ2-6|15|TRBV10-3
AIGGDRGLSGANVLT
>TRBJ1-3|12|TRBV6-5
ASSPQGGVNTIY
>TRBJ2-7|12|TRBV6-5
ASLFGRGSYEQY
>TRBJ2-1|11|TRBV11-2
ASSLARGGEQF
>TRBJ1-5|16|TRBV21-1
ASSNGTGGYYSNQPQH
>TRBJ2-7|13|TRBV3-1/TRBV3-2
ASSPSLATSGEQY
>TRBJ1-6|13|TRBV13
ASSLGGQGNSPLH
>TRBJ1-4|14|TRBV27
ASRTRIEAANEKLF
>TRBJ2-1|11|TRBV5-1
ASSAGQYNEQF
>TRBJ1-5|16|TRBV24-1
ATRGERGTGNVNQPQH
>TRBJ1-6|9|TRBV6-6
ASSARSLVH
>TRBJ2-4|16|TRBV7-2
ASSLAPGTVHTKNIQY
>TRBJ2-2|13|TRBV2
ASRLLAGNTGELF
>TRBJ1-2|12|TRBV24-1
ATSDLTGNYGYT
>TRBJ1-5|11|TRBV5-1
ASSLGNNQPQH
>TRBJ1-5|15|TRBV27
ASSPGTGLLGNQPQH
>TRBJ1-5|12|TRBV6-5
AATLDRNNQPQH
>TRBJ1-1|11|TRBV7-2
ASSLAQGDEAF
>TRBJ1-3|13|TRBV7-2
ASSLDRGAGNTIY
>TRBJ1-5|12|TRBV30
ACRRTGVDQPQH
>TRBJ2-7|12|TRBV29-1
SVETPGADYEQY
>TRBJ1-6|17|TRBV5-1
ASSLGQGRPSSYNSPLH
>TRBJ2-1|13|TRBV19
ASSIGRGSLVEQF
>TRBJ2-3|11|TRBV6-5
ASSLTVTDTQY
>TRBJ1-6|12|TRBV7-9
ASTPDRVMSPLH